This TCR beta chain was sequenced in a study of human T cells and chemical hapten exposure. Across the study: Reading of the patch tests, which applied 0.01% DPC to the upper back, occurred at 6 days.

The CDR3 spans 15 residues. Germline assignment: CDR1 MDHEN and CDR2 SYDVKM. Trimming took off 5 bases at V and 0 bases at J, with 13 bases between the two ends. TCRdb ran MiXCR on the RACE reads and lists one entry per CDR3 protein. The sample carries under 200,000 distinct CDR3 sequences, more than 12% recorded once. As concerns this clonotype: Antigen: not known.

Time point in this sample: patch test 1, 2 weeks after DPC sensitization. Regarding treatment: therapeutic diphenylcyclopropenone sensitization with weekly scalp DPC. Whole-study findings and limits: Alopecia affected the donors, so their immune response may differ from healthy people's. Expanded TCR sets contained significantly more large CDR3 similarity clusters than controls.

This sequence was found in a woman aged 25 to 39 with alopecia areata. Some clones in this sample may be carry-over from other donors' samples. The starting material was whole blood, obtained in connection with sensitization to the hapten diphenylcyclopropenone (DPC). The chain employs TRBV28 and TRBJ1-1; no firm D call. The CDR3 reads CASSPPEVLNTEAFF. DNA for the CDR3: TGTGCCAGCAGTCCCCCCGAGGTTCTGAACACTGAAGCTTTCTTT.